The source of this T cell receptor beta chain is a study of blood T cell repertoires in COVID-19 (TCRdb year 2020). At the level of the whole study: Samples covering the acute and convalescent phases of COVID-19 were provided by collaborators in the United States, Italy and Spain. The repertoires were made available in a free public database intended to serve as a resource for research on the immune response to SARS-CoV-2. Where available, HLA class I and class II types were taken from metadata supplied by the sample provider and were not determined by assay-based typing. The dataset comprised deeply sampled blood TCRbeta repertoires from subjects exposed to, actively infected with, or recovered from COVID-19. Samples came from the ongoing ImmuneRACE study (first 160 participants) plus 1,254 subjects from 6 global collaborators. The material from the prospective study consisted of cDNA or gDNA derived from T cells, B-cell-depleted T cells, or PBMCs. Nearly every sample came with metadata listing a de-identified subject ID, COVID-19 status, age in years and sex.

With respect to this clone: Its specific antigen is unknown. Per-nucleotide qualities are absent, and no much larger clonotype sits a single base away.

The germline ends are 16 bases apart after V is trimmed by 1 base and J by 4 bases. The CDR3, cysteine through phenylalanine, is 16 amino acids long. Of the read, only the CDR3 DNA is kept; its 48 bases are in frame from base 1. The germline V gene encodes CDR1 MGHRA and CDR2 YSYEKL. The immunoSEQ Assay, a bias-controlled multiplex PCR, was used to amplify TCRbeta CDR3 regions from genomic DNA. Per the authors' processing: Within the assay, amplification of reference gene primers was used to estimate how many nucleated cells each sample contained. To quantify the absolute abundance of each unique TCRbeta CDR3 rearrangement, sequence reads were collapsed and filtered. For each sample, productive Simpson clonality was calculated as the square root of Simpson's diversity index over productive rearrangements. Sourced from immuneACCESS, this table was stored by TCRdb with only in-frame sequences that have V and J called. A share of the clones is absent; for the studies checked, an unresolved V gene accounts for under half, and the remainder has no known explanation. V and J calls and clone size are as listed in that table; D and trimming were resolved from the DNA. In this sample the table shows fewer than 45,000 clones, about 87% of which occur a single time. The ten largest clones represent about 1.2% of the sample.

Overall results and qualifications from the work: The amount of clinical and demographic metadata varied by source and participant and was provided uncurated.

Whole blood was collected in K2EDTA tubes by collaborating institutions according to the institutions' own protocols. For TCRbeta analysis, collaborator samples were shipped as frozen whole blood, as isolated PBMCs, or as DNA extracted from either sample type. The material sequenced was peripheral blood. The chain employs TRBV4-1 and TRBJ1-2, with a weak D call of TRBD1 (6 bases match). The sequence derives from a woman in her thirties or forties with acute or convalescent COVID-19. The CDR3 amino acid sequence is: CASSQGGRTDGYGYTF. The base sequence is TGCGCCAGCAGCCAAGGGGGGCGGACTGATGGCTATGGCTACACCTTC.